A single sample is the source of the 26 T cell receptor beta chains below, sequenced in a study of cytomegalovirus exposure and HLA in healthy donors. With 60 Vbeta and 13 Jbeta primers, the PCR was carried out. The data were produced by immunoSEQ multiplex PCR, yet TCRdb's version contains in-frame clones alone and is incomplete. The sample records about 100,000 clones, around 75% being singletons. Source material: PBMCs. Source of these receptors: a man aged 50 or older in good health and CMV-seronegative.

This clone was observed a few times. V usage is TRBV28 and J usage is TRBJ2-7; 8 positions match TRBD1. Germline trimming cut 8 bases from V and 2 bases from J; bases unmatched to any gene: 11. The CDR3 length is 15 residues. Per the germline V gene, CDR1 is MDHEN and CDR2 is SYDVKM. The CDR3 sequence is CASGPRTGPPYEQYF. The CDR3 DNA reads as TGTGCCAGCGGCCCCCGGACAGGGCCTCCCTACGAGCAGTACTTC.

This clone was detected a few times. The chain carries TRBV6-5 and TRBJ1-6, with no clear D. Germline loops: CDR1 MNHEY, CDR2 SVGAGI. The CDR3 is made up of 13 amino acids. V lost 5 bases and J 10 bases, leaving 12 bases between the germline ends. This chain's CDR3 is CASSRGYTSPLHF. As DNA, the CDR3 is TGTGCCAGCAGTCGGGGATACACATCACCCCTCCACTTT.

This chain connects TRBV10-3 to TRBJ2-2; 10 positions match TRBD2. Germline trimming cut 4 bases from V and 0 bases from J; bases unmatched to any gene: 2. CDR1 ENHRY and CDR2 SYGVKD come from the germline V gene. The CDR3 totals 16 residues. The CDR3 DNA reads as TGTGCCATCAGTGCGGGGACTAGCGCGAACACCGGGGAGCTGTTTTTT. Its translation is CAISAGTSANTGELFF.

As DNA, the CDR3 is TGTGCCAGCAGCCGGGGACTAGGGGACGAGCAGTACTTC. It is translated as CASSRGLGDEQYF. The J gene is TRBJ2-7, the V gene TRBV4-2; 8 bases are a match to TRBD2. This CDR3 is 13 amino acids long. Germline CDR1 and CDR2: LGHNA and YNFKEQ. V dropped 4 bases and J dropped 5; count of bases not matched to a gene: 4.

J is TRBJ2-6 and V is TRBV4-1; 8 nucleotides line up with TRBD2. J gave up 3 bases and V 4 bases, and 23 bases lay outside the gene matches. CDR1 is MGHRA, CDR2 YSYEKL, per germline. The CDR3 has 22 amino acids. Here the CDR3 reads CASSPIPNLGTRILYGANVLTF. As DNA, the CDR3 is TGCGCCAGCAGCCCTATACCAAACCTGGGGACTAGGATTTTGTATGGGGCCAACGTCCTGACTTTC.

This chain's CDR3 is CASTPQGGASTDTQYF. Written as DNA, the CDR3 is TGTGCCAGCACCCCTCAAGGGGGGGCTAGCACAGATACGCAGTATTTT. This chain joins TRBV11-2 and TRBJ2-3; tentative D call: TRBD2 (7 bases). The CDR3 contains 16 residues. The V and J ends lost 7 bases and 0 bases respectively, with 17 bases between them. The germline V gene encodes CDR1 SGHAT and CDR2 FQNNGV.

Only a few counts were recorded for this clone. This chain connects TRBV29-1 to TRBJ2-1, with TRBD2 identical over 13 bases. Per germline, CDR1 SQVTM and CDR2 ANQGSEA. J lost 7 bases, V lost 2 bases, and 17 bases had no gene match. The CDR3 contains 19 residues. CDR3 bases: TGCAGCGTTGAATATTTAGGTCAGGGAAGGACTAGCGGGAGAAATGAGCAGTTCTTC. Amino acids: CSVEYLGQGRTSGRNEQFF.

V usage is TRBV30 and J usage is TRBJ1-5; possibly TRBD1 for D (6 bases). From germline, CDR1 is GTSNPN and CDR2 SVGIG (reference sequence). The CDR3 has 15 residues. With 4 bases removed from V and 4 bases from J, the gap between germline ends came to 17 bases. The CDR3 loop reads CAWTLSGTPNQPQHF. Here the CDR3 DNA reads TGTGCCTGGACATTATCCGGGACACCTAATCAGCCCCAGCATTTT.

The rearrangement joins TRBV6-1 to TRBJ2-2, with D uncertain. In germline, CDR1 is MNHNS, CDR2 SASEGT. This CDR3 has 15 amino acids. The V and J ends lost 7 bases and 1 base respectively, with 13 bases between them. CDR3 in amino acids: CASTLRGLNTGELFF. Here the CDR3 DNA reads TGTGCCAGCACCCTGAGAGGCCTGAACACCGGGGAGCTGTTTTTT.

The chain recombines TRBV7-8 with TRBJ2-7; 10 bases are shared with TRBD1. V lost 5 bases to trimming and J lost 2 bases; unmatched junction nucleotides: 9. Germline V gene lookup returns CDR1 SGHVS and CDR2 FQNEAQ. The CDR3 spans 16 residues. CDR3 nucleotides: TGTGCCAGCAGCGAGGCCGGGGACAGGGGAACCTACGAGCAGTACTTC. It encodes CASSEAGDRGTYEQYF.

This clone was detected a few times. The chain links TRBV7-3 to TRBJ2-1; the match to TRBD2 covers 9 bases. The germline V gene encodes CDR1 SGHTA and CDR2 FQGTGA. With 2 bases clipped from V and 3 bases from J, the junction kept 5 bases outside the gene matches. CDR3 length equals 16 residues. Written as DNA, the CDR3 is TGTGCCAGCAGCTTAGGTTGGACTAGCGACTACAATGAGCAGTTCTTC. Amino acid sequence: CASSLGWTSDYNEQFF.

The rearrangement links TRBV27 to TRBJ2-7, with 7 nucleotides matching TRBD1. Looked up from germline, CDR1 is MNHEY and CDR2 is SMNVEV (reference sequence). With 4 bases clipped from V and 3 bases from J, the junction kept 3 bases outside the gene matches. CDR3 length: 13 residues. In DNA, the CDR3 is TGTGCCAGCAGTTCGACAGGGCGCTACGAGCAGTACTTC. It codes for CASSSTGRYEQYF.

This clone was detected only once. The V gene is TRBV15, the J gene TRBJ2-3; 14 bases fit TRBD2. In germline, CDR1 is LNHNV, CDR2 YYDKDF (reference sequence). The J segment lost 3 bases and the V segment lost 1 base, leaving 9 bases of the junction unmatched. The CDR3 has 19 amino acids. The CDR3 loop is CATSRGLAGGPAGTDTQYF. The DNA of the CDR3 is TGTGCCACCAGCAGAGGACTAGCGGGAGGGCCAGCAGGAACAGATACGCAGTATTTT.

The V and J genes are TRBV4-1 and TRBJ2-7; 10 nucleotides agree with TRBD2. With 1 base clipped from V and 2 bases from J, the junction kept 8 bases outside the gene matches. This CDR3 is built from 17 residues. Germline CDR1 is MGHRA and CDR2 is YSYEKL. Written as DNA, the CDR3 is TGCGCCAGCAGCCAAGTAGCTAGCGGGGGACTGACCTACGAGCAGTACTTC. Translating it yields CASSQVASGGLTYEQYF.

This chain joins TRBV5-1 and TRBJ2-5; D is possibly TRBD1 (5 bases). The CDR3 runs to 13 residues. In germline, CDR1 is SGHRS, CDR2 YFSETQ. Trimming stripped 1 base from V and 4 bases from J, with 8 bases between. CDR3: CASSLYRRETQYF. The DNA for the CDR3 is TGCGCCAGCAGCTTGTACAGGAGAGAGACCCAGTACTTC. Complete variable domain (other parts from reference TRBV5-1 and TRBJ2-5): KAGVTQTPRYLIKTRGQQVTLSCSPISGHRSVSWYQQTPGQGLQFLFEYFSETQRNKGNFPGRFSGRQFSNSRSEMNVSTLELGDSALYLCASSLYRRETQYFGPGTRLLVL.

The V gene is TRBV4-3, the J gene TRBJ2-1; TRBD2 matches 10 bases. This CDR3 region has 15 residues. V gave up 1 base and J gave up 9 bases; unmatched junction bases: 6. CDR1 is LGHNA, CDR2 YSLEER, per germline. The CDR3 loop is CASSQGAGGPSEQFF. The CDR3 nucleotides are TGCGCCAGCAGCCAAGGAGCGGGAGGGCCGTCTGAGCAGTTCTTC.

J is TRBJ2-1 and V is TRBV5-4, with a possible D match to TRBD1 (6 bases). V shed 0 bases and J shed 6 bases, with 10 bases lying between them. Germline CDR1 and CDR2: SGHNT and YYREEE (reference sequence). The CDR3 runs to 14 residues. CDR3 sequence (DNA): TGTGCCAGCAGCTTGGAGCGGACAGCCAATGAGCAGTTCTTC. It encodes CASSLERTANEQFF.

This chain links TRBV5-8 with TRBJ2-2, with 14 bases fitting TRBD2. The CDR3 has 20 residues. J lost 4 bases, V lost 2 bases, and 13 bases had no gene match. The germline gives CDR1 SGHTS, CDR2 YDEGEE. The DNA for the CDR3 is TGTGCCAGCAGCTTACGTCCGGGACTAGCGGGGGATTTTGGCACCGGGGAGCTGTTTTTT. This gives the protein CASSLRPGLAGDFGTGELFF.

The chain is built from TRBV30 and TRBJ2-5; 8 nucleotides line up with TRBD1. V was pared by 6 bases and J by 4 bases, with 7 bases of the junction left unmatched. This CDR3 contains 13 residues. CDR1 and CDR2 (germline): GTSNPN, SVGIG (reference sequence). Written as DNA, the CDR3 is TGTGCCTGCCAATTTACAGGGGGAGAGACCCAGTACTTC. It is translated as CACQFTGGETQYF. The full variable domain, rest sourced from reference TRBV30 and TRBJ2-5, is SQTIHQWPATLVQPVGSPLSLECTVEGTSNPNLYWYRQAAGRGLQLLFYSVGIGQISSEVPQNLSASRPQDRQFILSSKKLLLSDSGFYLCACQFTGGETQYFGPGTRLLVL.

CDR3 coding DNA: TGTGCCATCATGGGACAGGGTGCAGATACGCAGTATTTT. Its protein product is CAIMGQGADTQYF. The J gene is TRBJ2-3, the V gene TRBV10-3; 9 bases match TRBD1. CDR3 length equals 13 residues. With 7 bases clipped from V and 4 bases from J, the junction kept 3 bases outside the gene matches. Germline V lookup: CDR1 ENHRY, CDR2 SYGVKD.

The chain employs TRBV15 and TRBJ1-4; weak D call: TRBD1 (5 bases). CDR3 length: 14 residues. Germline V gene lookup returns CDR1 LNHNV and CDR2 YYDKDF (reference sequence). The V end was cut by 1 base, the J end by 5 bases, with 8 bases between. The DNA for the CDR3 is TGTGCCACCAGCAGAGGCCAGGGAAATGAAAAACTGTTTTTT. It specifies CATSRGQGNEKLFF.

CDR3 DNA sequence: TGTGCCACCACCAATAACAGGGGCTACAATGAGCAGTTCTTC. Residues: CATTNNRGYNEQFF. The V gene is TRBV15, the J gene TRBJ2-1, with 7 bases that match TRBD1. The CDR3 totals 14 residues. CDR1 LNHNV and CDR2 YYDKDF come from the germline V gene (reference sequence). The V segment lost 7 bases and the J segment 3 bases; nucleotides outside the gene matches: 6. Variable domain in full (rest from reference TRBV15 and TRBJ2-1): DAMVIQNPRYQVTQFGKPVTLSCSQTLNHNVMYWYQQKSSQAPKLLFHYYDKDFNNEADTPDNFQSRRPNTSFCFLDIRSPGLGDTAMYLCATTNNRGYNEQFFGPGTRLTVL.

The CDR3 here is CASSLLQGHEQFF. For the CDR3, the DNA is TGTGCCAGCAGTTTGCTACAGGGCCATGAGCAGTTCTTC. The rearrangement links TRBV28 to TRBJ2-1; the D gene is possibly TRBD1 (6 bases). Germline V gene data show CDR1 as MDHEN and CDR2 as SYDVKM. V lost 3 bases to trimming and J lost 8 bases, with 11 bases between them. The CDR3 contains 13 residues.

Of note for this clone: Other DNA sequences within the sample encode an identical CDR3. The chain couples TRBV7-2 to TRBJ2-3; 8 nucleotides agree with TRBD1. The germline V gene has CDR1 SGHTA and CDR2 FQGNSA. The CDR3 covers 14 residues. The J segment lost 3 bases and the V segment lost 5 bases, leaving 4 bases of the junction unmatched. CDR3 loop: CASSPGQGTDTQYF. The CDR3, as DNA: TGTGCCAGCAGCCCAGGACAGGGAACAGATACGCAGTATTTT.

The chain combines TRBV10-2 with TRBJ1-1; D is perhaps TRBD1 (5 bases). Per germline, CDR1 WSHSY and CDR2 SAAADI. This CDR3 spans 14 amino acids. The germline V and J ends were trimmed by 4 bases and 0 bases, with 9 bases remaining between them. The CDR3 sequence: CASSGQSMNTEAFF. As DNA, the CDR3 is TGCGCCAGCAGTGGACAGAGTATGAACACTGAAGCTTTCTTT.

The rearrangement uses TRBV2 and TRBJ2-5; a possible D gene is TRBD2 (7 bases). Germline CDR1 reads SNHLY; CDR2 reads FYNNEI. CDR3 length: 15 amino acids. The V end was cut by 6 bases, the J end by 4 bases, with 18 bases between. The CDR3 sequence is CASRTGGGGGETQYF. Written as DNA, the CDR3 is TGTGCCAGCAGGACTGGGGGAGGGGGGGGAGAGACCCAGTACTTC.